The rows below give T cell receptor beta chains drawn from one sample of a study of PD-L1 blockade in urothelial cancer. The method was immunoSEQ multiplex PCR; TCRdb's version includes in-frame clones alone and lacks a portion of them. The sample yields approximately 28,000 clones, around four fifths seen once. Sample: PBMCs, taken around atezolizumab (anti-PD-L1) treatment. These TCRs come from a man aged 65 to 79 with urothelial cancer. Both conserved end residues are part of each CDR3. The order of the fields is D gene, V gene, J gene, clone size, CDR3 protein, CDR3 DNA. A D gene is named only where the DNA matches it firmly. Part of the rows lack a size; the others show once, few, many or a class for expanded clones.

-,TRBV6-6,TRBJ2-1,few,CASSYSQYDEQFF,TGTGCCAGCAGTTACTCCCAGTATGATGAGCAGTTCTTC
-,TRBV5-8,TRBJ1-2,-,CASRLGTGFDGYTF,TGTGCCAGCAGGCTAGGAACAGGGTTCGATGGCTACACCTTC
TRBD1,TRBV6-6,TRBJ1-2,-,CASRPGTGFNYGYTF,TGTGCCAGCAGACCCGGGACAGGGTTTAACTATGGCTACACCTTC
-,TRBV5-5,TRBJ1-2,-,CASSAGAGIYGYTF,TGTGCCAGCAGCGCCGGCGCAGGGATCTACGGCTACACCTTC
TRBD1,TRBV7-8,TRBJ1-1,-,CASSLTTGGVAEAFF,TGTGCCAGCAGCTTAACGACAGGGGGAGTAGCTGAAGCTTTCTTT
TRBD1,TRBV5-5,TRBJ1-1,-,CASSLGGTGYGGNTEAFF,TGTGCCAGCAGCTTGGGCGGGACAGGGTATGGTGGGAACACTGAAGCTTTCTTT
TRBD1,TRBV6-6,TRBJ1-6,-,CASTPGQENSPLHF,TGTGCCAGCACCCCGGGACAGGAAAATTCACCCCTCCACTTT
TRBD2,TRBV7-8,TRBJ2-5,few,CASRSRSGGQETQYF,TGTGCCAGCAGATCGCGGAGCGGGGGCCAAGAGACCCAGTACTTC
TRBD2,TRBV14,TRBJ2-3,-,CASPPRDGAGGVDTQYF,TGTGCCAGCCCCCCAAGGGACGGAGCGGGAGGGGTAGATACGCAGTATTTT
-,TRBV19,TRBJ2-2,-,CASKNSDTGELFF,TGTGCCAGTAAGAACTCTGACACCGGGGAGCTGTTTTTT
-,TRBV5-1,TRBJ2-1,-,CASSLSSNEQFF,TGCGCCAGCAGCTTGTCTTCTAATGAGCAGTTCTTC
-,TRBV7-3,TRBJ2-2,-,CASSRVGANTGELFF,TGTGCCAGCAGCCGCGTCGGGGCGAACACCGGGGAGCTGTTTTTT
-,TRBV6-5,TRBJ2-5,-,CASPRGETQYF,TGTGCCAGCCCTAGAGGGGAGACCCAGTACTTC
-,TRBV19,TRBJ2-5,-,CASSVAGGLYQETQYF,TGTGCCAGTAGTGTCGCGGGTGGTTTGTACCAAGAGACCCAGTACTTC
TRBD2,TRBV7-7,TRBJ2-5,-,CASSFLSLAGEETQYF,TGTGCCAGCAGCTTTCTAAGTCTAGCGGGAGAAGAGACCCAGTACTTC
-,TRBV7-9,TRBJ2-1,-,CASSLSAGIDNEQFF,TGTGCCAGCAGCTTATCAGCAGGGATTGACAATGAGCAGTTCTTC
TRBD1,TRBV30,TRBJ1-2,-,CAWTRDRHNYGYTF,TGTGCCTGGACCCGGGACAGGCATAACTATGGCTACACCTTC
TRBD1,TRBV5-1,TRBJ2-5,few,CASSLPLNRGQETQYF,TGCGCCAGCAGCCTACCACTCAACAGGGGACAAGAGACCCAGTACTTC
TRBD1,TRBV15,TRBJ2-2,-,CATGQGVHGELFF,TGTGCCACAGGACAGGGGGTTCACGGGGAGCTGTTTTTT
-,TRBV6-5,TRBJ2-5,-,CASSYQTGFETQYF,TGTGCCAGCAGTTACCAGACGGGGTTCGAGACCCAGTACTTC
-,TRBV7-9,TRBJ2-7,-,CASSPRGAEQYF,TGTGCCAGCAGCCCTCGGGGGGCCGAGCAGTACTTC
TRBD1,TRBV18,TRBJ1-1,-,CASSPQGDGNTEAFF,TGTGCCAGCTCGCCTCAGGGGGATGGGAACACTGAAGCTTTCTTT
TRBD2,TRBV6-6,TRBJ2-1,-,CASSTTSGDHNEQFF,TGTGCCAGCAGTACCACTAGCGGGGATCACAATGAGCAGTTCTTC
TRBD1,TRBV29-1,TRBJ2-5,-,CSVVIVSRGQETQYF,TGCAGCGTTGTAATTGTCTCCAGGGGGCAAGAGACCCAGTACTTC
TRBD1,TRBV30,TRBJ1-1,-,CAWSGDRSLEAFF,TGTGCCTGGAGTGGGGACAGGTCGCTTGAAGCTTTCTTT
TRBD1,TRBV4-3,TRBJ1-2,-,CASSQDLPGQGSGYGYTF,TGCGCCAGCAGCCAAGACCTCCCGGGACAGGGGAGTGGCTATGGCTACACCTTC
TRBD2,TRBV7-2,TRBJ2-6,-,CASSPGGGAGANVLTF,TGTGCCAGCAGCCCCGGTGGGGGGGCTGGGGCCAACGTCCTGACTTTC